Included here is one T cell receptor beta chain sequence, with context. Unmatched junction bases numbered 7, after V lost 2 bases and J lost 6 bases. Germline values: CDR1 LNHDA, CDR2 SQIVND (reference sequence). The CDR3 has 15 amino acids. This sample was taken from a study of blood T cell repertoires in COVID-19. Looking at the study overall: Researchers got acute and convalescent COVID-19 samples from the United States, Italy and Spain. T cells, B-cell-depleted T cells, or PBMCs supplied cDNA or gDNA.

In the authors' workflow: Reference gene primer amplification gave estimated nucleated cell counts. Clones were read by immunoSEQ multiplex PCR, and TCRdb kept only the in-frame ones, dropping some. V and J calls and clone size follow that table, whereas D and trimming were derived from the DNA. The sample records some 77,000 clones, approximately 80% being singletons. The chain uses TRBV19 and TRBJ2-1; 7 bases match TRBD2. Sequencing was carried out using peripheral blood. The sequence was obtained from a man between 70 and 80 years old with acute or convalescent COVID-19. CDR3 residues: CASSIWGGSSNEQFF. As DNA, the CDR3 is TGTGCCAGTAGTATATGGGGCGGGAGTTCCAATGAGCAGTTCTTC.